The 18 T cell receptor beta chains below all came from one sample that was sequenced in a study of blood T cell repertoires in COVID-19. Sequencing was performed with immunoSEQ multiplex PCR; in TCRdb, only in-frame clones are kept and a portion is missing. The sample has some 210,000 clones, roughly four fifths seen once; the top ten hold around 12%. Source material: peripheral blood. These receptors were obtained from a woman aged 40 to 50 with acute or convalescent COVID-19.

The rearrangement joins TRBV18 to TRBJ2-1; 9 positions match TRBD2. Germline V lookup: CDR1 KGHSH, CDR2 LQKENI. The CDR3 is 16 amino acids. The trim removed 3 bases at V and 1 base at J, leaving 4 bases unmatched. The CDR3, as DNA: TGTGCCAGCTCACCGCGGACTAGCGCATCCTACAATGAGCAGTTCTTC. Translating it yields CASSPRTSASYNEQFF.

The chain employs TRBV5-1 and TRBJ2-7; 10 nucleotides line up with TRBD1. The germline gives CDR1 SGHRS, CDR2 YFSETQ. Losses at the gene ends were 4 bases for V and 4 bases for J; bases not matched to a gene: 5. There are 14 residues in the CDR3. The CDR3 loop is CASSDPGQGYEQYF. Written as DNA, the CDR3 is TGCGCCAGCAGCGACCCGGGACAGGGGTACGAGCAGTACTTC.

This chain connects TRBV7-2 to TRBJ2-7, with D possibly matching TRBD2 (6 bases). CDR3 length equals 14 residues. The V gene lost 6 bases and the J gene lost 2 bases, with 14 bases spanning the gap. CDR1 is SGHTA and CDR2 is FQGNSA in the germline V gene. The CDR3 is CASRSGGKTYEQYF. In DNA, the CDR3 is TGTGCCAGCAGATCGGGCGGGAAGACCTACGAGCAGTACTTC.

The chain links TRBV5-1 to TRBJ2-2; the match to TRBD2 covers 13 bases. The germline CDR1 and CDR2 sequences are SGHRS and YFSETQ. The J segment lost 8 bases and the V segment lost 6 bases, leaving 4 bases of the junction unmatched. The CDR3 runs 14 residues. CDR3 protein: CASTGTSGVGELFF. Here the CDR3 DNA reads TGCGCCAGCACCGGGACTAGCGGGGTTGGGGAGCTGTTTTTT.

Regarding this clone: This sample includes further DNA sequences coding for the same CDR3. The CDR3 sequence: CASSPGRDGQFF. CDR3 DNA: TGTGCCAGCAGCCCCGGGAGGGATGGGCAGTTCTTC. V is TRBV7-8 and J is TRBJ2-1; 8 nucleotides agree with TRBD2. CDR1 and CDR2 from the germline V gene are SGHVS and FQNEAQ. The CDR3 has 12 residues. Trimming at V came to 5 bases and at J to 12 bases, leaving 6 bases not matched to a gene.

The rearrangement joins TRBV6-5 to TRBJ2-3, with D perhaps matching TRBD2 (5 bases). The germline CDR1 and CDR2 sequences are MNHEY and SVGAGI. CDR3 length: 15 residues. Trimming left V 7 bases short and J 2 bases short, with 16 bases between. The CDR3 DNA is TGTGCCAGCAAGAGCGCTAGCCCCTTCACAGATACGCAGTATTTT. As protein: CASKSASPFTDTQYF.

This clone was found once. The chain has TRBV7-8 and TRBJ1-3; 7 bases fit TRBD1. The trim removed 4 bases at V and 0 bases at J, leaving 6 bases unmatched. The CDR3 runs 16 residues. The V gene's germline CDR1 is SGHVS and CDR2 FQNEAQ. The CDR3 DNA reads TGTGCCAGCAGCTCCTTACAGGGGAGCTCTGGAAACACCATATATTTT. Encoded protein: CASSSLQGSSGNTIYF.

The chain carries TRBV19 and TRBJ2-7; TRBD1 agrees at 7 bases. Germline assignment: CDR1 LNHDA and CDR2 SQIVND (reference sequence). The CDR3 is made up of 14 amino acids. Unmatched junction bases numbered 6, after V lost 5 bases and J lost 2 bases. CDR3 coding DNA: TGTGCCAGTAGTTTCTGGGGGACAGCCTACGAGCAGTACTTC. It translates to CASSFWGTAYEQYF.

CDR3 bases: TGTGCCAGCAGCCCCCGACAGGGCGCAGATACGCAGTATTTT. Translating gives CASSPRQGADTQYF. This chain uses TRBV9 with TRBJ2-3, with TRBD1 matching over 7 bases. The germline V gene has CDR1 SGDLS and CDR2 YYNGEE. V was pared by 4 bases and J by 4 bases, with 6 bases of the junction left unmatched. There are 14 residues in the CDR3.

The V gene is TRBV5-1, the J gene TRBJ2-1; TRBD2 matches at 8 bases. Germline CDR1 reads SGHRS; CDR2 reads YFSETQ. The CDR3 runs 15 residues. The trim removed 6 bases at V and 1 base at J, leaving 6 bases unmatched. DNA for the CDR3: TGCGCCAGCAAAACGGGGGGGCTTTCCTACAATGAGCAGTTCTTC. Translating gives CASKTGGLSYNEQFF.

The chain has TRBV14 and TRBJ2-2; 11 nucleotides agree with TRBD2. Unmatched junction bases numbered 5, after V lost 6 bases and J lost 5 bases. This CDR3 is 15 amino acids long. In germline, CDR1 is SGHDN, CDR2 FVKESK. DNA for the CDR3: TGTGCCAGCAGTCATAGCGGGGGGGAAACCGGGGAGCTGTTTTTT. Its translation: CASSHSGGETGELFF.

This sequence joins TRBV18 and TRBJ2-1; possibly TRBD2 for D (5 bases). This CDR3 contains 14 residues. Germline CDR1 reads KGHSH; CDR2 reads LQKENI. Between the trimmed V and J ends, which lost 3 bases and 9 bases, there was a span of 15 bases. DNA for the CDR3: TGTGCCAGCTCACCTAAACCGCCAGGAGGTGAGCAGTTCTTC. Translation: CASSPKPPGGEQFF.

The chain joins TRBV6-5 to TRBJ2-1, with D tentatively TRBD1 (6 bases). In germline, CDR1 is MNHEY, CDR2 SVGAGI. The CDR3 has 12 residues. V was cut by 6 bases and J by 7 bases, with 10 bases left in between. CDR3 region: CASRGGQNEQFF. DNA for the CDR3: TGTGCCAGCAGAGGGGGACAAAATGAGCAGTTCTTC.

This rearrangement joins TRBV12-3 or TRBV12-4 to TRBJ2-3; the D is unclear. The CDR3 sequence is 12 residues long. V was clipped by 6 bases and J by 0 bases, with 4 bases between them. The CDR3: CASSTSTDTQYF. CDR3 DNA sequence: TGTGCCAGCAGCACTAGCACAGATACGCAGTATTTT.

CDR3 protein: CASSEGQGVVEQYF. For the CDR3, the DNA is TGTGCCAGCAGTGAGGGACAGGGGGTGGTGGAGCAGTACTTC. The rearrangement uses TRBV2 and TRBJ2-7, with 11 bases fitting TRBD1. The germline V gene has CDR1 SNHLY and CDR2 FYNNEI. Trimming at V came to 3 bases and at J to 7 bases, leaving 5 bases not matched to a gene. CDR3 length: 14 amino acids.

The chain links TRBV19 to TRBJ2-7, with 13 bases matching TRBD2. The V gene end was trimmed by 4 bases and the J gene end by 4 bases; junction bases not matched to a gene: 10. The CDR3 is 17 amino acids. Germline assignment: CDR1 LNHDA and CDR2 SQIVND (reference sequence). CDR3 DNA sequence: TGTGCCAGTAGTACTCTTCCCCCGGGACTAGCGGGGTACGAGCAGTACTTC. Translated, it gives CASSTLPPGLAGYEQYF.

This CDR3 is CASSTSHRGETQYF. DNA of the CDR3: TGCGCCAGCAGCACATCACACCGGGGGGAGACCCAGTACTTC. The chain carries TRBV5-1 and TRBJ2-5; D is perhaps TRBD2 (6 bases). The CDR3 contains 14 residues. Trimming shortened V by 4 bases and J by 5 bases, and 15 bases separated the two germline ends. Per the germline V gene, CDR1 is SGHRS and CDR2 is YFSETQ.

The CDR3 region has the DNA TGCGCCAGCAGCTTGGACGGACAGGGAGACACCGGGGAGCTGTTTTTT. Its protein product is CASSLDGQGDTGELFF. This chain uses TRBV5-1 with TRBJ2-2; 8 bases match TRBD1. The ends lost 0 bases at V and 3 bases at J; junction bases unmatched: 4. This CDR3 has 16 amino acids. CDR1 and CDR2 from the germline V gene are SGHRS and YFSETQ.